This T cell receptor beta chain came from a study of blood T cell repertoires in COVID-19 (TCRdb year 2020). Looking at the study overall: Samples covering the acute and convalescent phases of COVID-19 were provided by collaborators in the United States, Italy and Spain. Nearly every sample came with metadata listing a de-identified subject ID, COVID-19 status, age in years and sex. The dataset comprised deeply sampled blood TCRbeta repertoires from subjects exposed to, actively infected with, or recovered from COVID-19. The samples were drawn from the first 160 participants of the ongoing ImmuneRACE study and from some 1,300 subjects provided by 6 global collaborators. The material from the prospective study consisted of cDNA or gDNA derived from T cells, B-cell-depleted T cells, or PBMCs. Where available, HLA class I and class II types were obtained from metadata supplied by the sample provider rather than from assay-based typing. The repertoires were made available in a free public database intended to serve as a resource for research on the immune response to SARS-CoV-2.

Whole blood was collected in K2EDTA tubes by collaborating institutions according to the institutions' own protocols. For TCRbeta analysis, collaborators shipped samples in one of three forms: frozen whole blood, isolated PBMCs, or DNA extracted from either of those sample types. Broader findings and caveats from the paper: How much clinical and demographic metadata was included differed by source and by participant, and the metadata was provided uncurated.

Trimming accounts for 5 bases at V and 4 bases at J, while the number of junction bases matched to no gene is 7. From cysteine to phenylalanine, the CDR3 is 14 amino acids long. Left in the record is the CDR3 DNA by itself, 42 bases read in frame from the first base. The germline V gene yields SGHTA for CDR1 and FQGNSA for CDR2. Details on this clone: Its antigen remains undetermined. No base quality information exists; no much larger clone differs at one position.

TCRbeta CDR3 regions were amplified from genomic DNA using the immunoSEQ Assay, a bias-controlled multiplex PCR. Per the original workflow: The number of nucleated cells in each sample was estimated by amplification of reference gene primers within the assay. Sequence reads were collapsed and filtered to measure the absolute abundance of every unique TCRbeta CDR3 rearrangement. For each sample, productive Simpson clonality was calculated as the square root of Simpson's diversity index across productive rearrangements. TCRdb took over this immuneACCESS table, retaining in-frame rearrangements with V and J assigned. Such tables are incomplete; in checked studies, under half of the missing clones stem from an unresolved V gene, and the remainder is unexplained. That table gives V, J and clone size, and the DNA gave D and trimming. This sample holds about 140,000 clones; 85% to 90% were observed only once. Jointly, the top ten make up more than 9.5% of the sample.

The rearrangement joined TRBV7-2 to TRBJ1-1, with TRBD1 identical over 7 junction bases. The sequence was collected from a woman aged 80 or over with acute or convalescent COVID-19. Sample: peripheral blood. The CDR3 reads as follows: CASSHPDRVTEAFF. The nucleotide sequence is TGTGCCAGCAGCCACCCCGACAGGGTCACTGAAGCTTTCTTT.